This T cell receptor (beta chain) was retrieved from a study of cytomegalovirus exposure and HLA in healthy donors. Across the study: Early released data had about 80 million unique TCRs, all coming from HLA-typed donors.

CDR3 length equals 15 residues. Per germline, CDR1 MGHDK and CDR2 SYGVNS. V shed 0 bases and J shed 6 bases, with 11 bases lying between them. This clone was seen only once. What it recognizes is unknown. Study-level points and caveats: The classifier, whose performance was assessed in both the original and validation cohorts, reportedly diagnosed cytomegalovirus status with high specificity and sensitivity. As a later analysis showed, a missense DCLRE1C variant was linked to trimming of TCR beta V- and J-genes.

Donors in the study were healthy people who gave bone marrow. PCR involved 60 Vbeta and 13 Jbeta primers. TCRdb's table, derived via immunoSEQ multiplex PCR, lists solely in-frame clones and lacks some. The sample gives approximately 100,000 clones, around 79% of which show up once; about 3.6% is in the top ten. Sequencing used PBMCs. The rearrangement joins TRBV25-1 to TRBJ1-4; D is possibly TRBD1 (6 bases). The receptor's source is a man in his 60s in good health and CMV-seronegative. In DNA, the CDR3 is TGTGCCAGCAGTGAATATAGATCAGGGGATGAAAAACTGTTTTTT. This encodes CASSEYRSGDEKLFF.